What follows is one T cell receptor beta chain and its context. Its specificity is not known. Per germline, CDR1 SGHTA and CDR2 FQGNSA. The CDR3 is 15 residues long. Trimming left V 5 bases short and J 5 bases short, with 15 bases between. This specimen belongs to a study of graft-versus-host responses after intestinal transplantation. Data came from immunoSEQ multiplex PCR; TCRdb stores just in-frame clones and leaves some out. Counted here are more than 90,000 clones, 85% to 95% occurring once; the ten biggest clones make up approximately 1.2%. Study findings and constraints: Where graft-donor T cell macrochimerism was present, patients had high graft-versus-host to host-versus-graft clonal ratios in allografts. Recipient marrow harbored GvH clones, some of which surfaced first in ileum or blood.

The chain has TRBV7-2 and TRBJ2-2; tentatively, D is TRBD1 or TRBD2 (5 bases each). This TCR came from a human donor who was the organ donor for an intestinal transplant. This specimen consisted of unstimulated CD8+ T cells sorted from spleen or lymph node cells, obtained before transplant. The CDR3 sequence is CASSPTEGITGELFF. DNA for the CDR3: TGTGCCAGCAGCCCAACAGAGGGGATTACCGGGGAGCTGTTTTTT.